This entry lists 27 T cell receptor beta chains sequenced from one sample in a study of blood T cell repertoires in COVID-19. Profiled with immunoSEQ multiplex PCR; TCRdb holds only in-frame clones, not every one. The profile shows about 440,000 clones, around nine tenths of them singletons. The sequenced material came from peripheral blood. The receptor source for this set is a woman under 40 with acute or convalescent COVID-19.

The chain recombines TRBV30 with TRBJ2-3; 7 bases agree with TRBD1. CDR1 and CDR2 from the germline V gene are GTSNPN and SVGIG (reference sequence). This CDR3 has 16 amino acids. V dropped 5 bases and J dropped 6; count of bases not matched to a gene: 17. The CDR3 nucleotides are TGTGCCTGGGACCCCGGACAGGCCCAAGGGGAGGATACGCAGTATTTT. Translation gives CAWDPGQAQGEDTQYF.

This chain links TRBV19 with TRBJ2-5, with TRBD2 matching 14 bases. Germline CDR1 and CDR2: LNHDA and SQIVND (reference sequence). The CDR3 spans 17 residues. The J segment lost 4 bases and the V segment lost 5 bases, leaving 9 bases of the junction unmatched. CDR3 protein: CASSLRLAGGPLETQYF. The CDR3 DNA sequence: TGTGCCAGTAGTCTCAGACTAGCGGGGGGGCCCCTAGAGACCCAGTACTTC.

The table lists this clone with a count of one. The chain combines TRBV28 with TRBJ1-1; tentatively, D is TRBD1 (5 bases). Trimming stripped 3 bases from V and 1 base from J, with 9 bases between. Germline CDR1 is MDHEN and CDR2 is SYDVKM. This CDR3 is 14 amino acids long. CDR3 region: CASSLQGANTEAFF. The CDR3 DNA sequence: TGTGCCAGCAGTTTGCAAGGGGCGAACACTGAAGCTTTCTTT.

The V call is TRBV27, the J call TRBJ1-2, with D possibly matching TRBD1 (6 bases). V lost 5 bases to trimming and J lost 8 bases, with 18 bases between them. The CDR3 has 14 residues. Germline CDR1 and CDR2: MNHEY and SMNVEV (reference sequence). The CDR3 DNA follows: TGTGCCAGCAGTCACTACAGGGACCCCAACGGCTACACCTTC. This encodes CASSHYRDPNGYTF.

The gene calls are TRBV7-9 and TRBJ2-5; perhaps TRBD1 as D (6 bases). The CDR3 runs to 16 residues. Germline CDR1 and CDR2: SEHNR and FQNEAQ (reference sequence). V dropped 4 bases and J dropped 7 bases, with 22 bases sitting between them. CDR3: CASSSQGYPVFGTQYF. The CDR3 DNA sequence: TGTGCCAGCAGCTCTCAGGGGTACCCTGTGTTCGGGACCCAGTACTTC.

This sequence joins TRBV7-9 and TRBJ1-5; D is undetermined. In germline, CDR1 is SEHNR, CDR2 FQNEAQ (reference sequence). Trimming took 5 bases from V and 9 from J, leaving 11 bases between them. The CDR3 has 12 amino acids. CDR3 amino acids: CASSMNTGPQHF. The CDR3 region has the DNA TGTGCCAGCAGCATGAATACGGGGCCCCAGCATTTT.

The chain employs TRBV12-3 or TRBV12-4 and TRBJ1-1; D not resolved. Trimming shortened V by 6 bases and J by 3 bases, and 11 bases separated the two germline ends. The CDR3 totals 13 residues. CDR3 sequence: CASRDGVHTEAFF. For the CDR3, the DNA is TGTGCCAGCAGGGACGGGGTTCACACTGAAGCTTTCTTT.

The chain couples TRBV29-1 to TRBJ2-5, with 8 bases identical to TRBD1. With 3 bases clipped from V and 1 base from J, the junction kept 7 bases outside the gene matches. There are 15 residues in the CDR3. The germline V gene has CDR1 SQVTM and CDR2 ANQGSEA. CDR3 in amino acids: CSVDHWTGFQETQYF. The CDR3, as DNA: TGCAGCGTTGACCATTGGACAGGGTTCCAAGAGACCCAGTACTTC.

The genes are TRBV3-1 (or the pseudogene TRBV3-2) and TRBJ2-4; TRBD2 is a possible D gene (6 bases). This CDR3 is 15 amino acids long. Trimming took 1 base from V and 9 from J, leaving 16 bases between them. The germline gives CDR1 LGHDT, CDR2 YNNKEL (reference sequence). In nucleotides, the CDR3 is TGTGCCAGCAGCCAAGGCCGACTAGTTTTTAGCATTCAGTACTTC. It translates to CASSQGRLVFSIQYF.

The gene calls are TRBV10-3 and TRBJ1-2, with 10 nucleotides matching TRBD1. Per the germline V gene, CDR1 is ENHRY and CDR2 is SYGVKD. Trimming at V came to 7 bases and at J to 2 bases, leaving 1 base not matched to a gene. This CDR3 has 13 residues. CDR3 sequence (DNA): TGTGCCATCACGGGACAGGGGAACTATGGCTACACCTTC. Translated: CAITGQGNYGYTF.

This clone was observed a single time. This chain connects TRBV9 to TRBJ1-2; the D gene is possibly TRBD1 (6 bases). The CDR3 contains 15 residues. Germline CDR1 SGDLS, CDR2 YYNGEE. The V end lost 1 base, the J end lost 7 bases, and 17 bases lay between the germline ends. CDR3 DNA: TGTGCCAGCAGCGTATCTACAGGGCTTAACGGTGGCTACACCTTC. Amino acid sequence: CASSVSTGLNGGYTF. Together with reference TRBV9 and TRBJ1-2, the CDR3 gives the full variable domain: DSGVTQTPKHLITATGQRVTLRCSPRSGDLSVYWYQQSLDQGLQFLIQYYNGEERAKGNILERFSAQQFPDLHSELNLSSLELGDSALYFCASSVSTGLNGGYTFGSGTRLTVV.

On this clone: Germline is not matched at one junction end, which may reflect a read error. The chain couples TRBV27 to TRBJ2-5; D gene ambiguous. Germline CDR1 reads MNHEY; CDR2 reads SMNVEV (reference sequence). The CDR3 totals 13 residues. The DNA of the CDR3 is TGTGCCAGCAGTTCTTCCTGGGTGGAGAGCCAGTACTTC. This sequence encodes CASSSSWVESQYF.

This clone came up once. The rearrangement joins TRBV7-8 to TRBJ2-1; 8 bases match TRBD1. The junction had 12 bases not matched to a gene; V was cut back by 7 bases and J by 1 base. The CDR3 runs 17 residues. Germline CDR1 is SGHVS and CDR2 is FQNEAQ. CDR3 residues: CASTRIGRDRSYNEQFF. CDR3 in DNA: TGTGCCAGCACCCGGATTGGTAGGGACAGGTCCTACAATGAGCAGTTCTTC.

About this clone itself: Other DNA sequences within the sample encode an identical CDR3. The gene calls are TRBV5-1 and TRBJ2-7, with TRBD1 identical over 9 bases. Germline values: CDR1 SGHRS, CDR2 YFSETQ. Losses at the gene ends were 4 bases for V and 3 bases for J; bases not matched to a gene: 5. This CDR3 region has 14 residues. CDR3 in DNA: TGCGCCAGCAGCCTTTTGACAGGGGGCTACGAGCAGTACTTC. Protein product: CASSLLTGGYEQYF.

This clone was recorded once. The genes are TRBV21-1 and TRBJ2-7; TRBD2 reflects the table's D call only, with no check against the DNA. TRBV21-1 is a known pseudogene. The length of the CDR3 is 14 residues. The DNA for the CDR3 is TGTGCCAGCAGCAAAGGTGGAGATGCCTACGAGCAGTACTTC. Translation: CASSKGGDAYEQYF.

V gene TRBV25-1 combines with J gene TRBJ2-7; 7 nucleotides align to TRBD1. The junction had 3 bases not matched to a gene; V was cut back by 3 bases and J by 4 bases. Germline-derived CDR1 and CDR2 are MGHDK and SYGVNS. The CDR3 is made up of 13 amino acids. The CDR3 coding sequence is TGTGCCAGCAGTGACAGGGGGTGGTACGAGCAGTACTTC. Amino acid sequence: CASSDRGWYEQYF.

The chain couples TRBV5-1 to TRBJ2-7; TRBD1 matches 9 bases. CDR1 is SGHRS, CDR2 YFSETQ, per germline. The CDR3 extends over 15 amino acids. The J segment lost 6 bases and the V segment lost 0 bases, leaving 7 bases of the junction unmatched. CDR3 nucleotides: TGCGCCAGCAGCTTGGCCGGGACAGGGTTTTCCGAGCAGTACTTC. It yields the protein CASSLAGTGFSEQYF. The whole variable domain, filled in from reference TRBV5-1 and TRBJ2-7, reads KAGVTQTPRYLIKTRGQQVTLSCSPISGHRSVSWYQQTPGQGLQFLFEYFSETQRNKGNFPGRFSGRQFSNSRSEMNVSTLELGDSALYLCASSLAGTGFSEQYFGPGTRLTVT.

This clone was detected only a few times. The chain recombines TRBV5-3 with TRBJ2-2; D is perhaps TRBD2 (6 bases). TRBV5-3 is an open reading frame, and its role is uncertain. Trimming stripped 3 bases from V and 4 bases from J, with 31 bases between. The CDR3 is 21 residues long. The CDR3: CARSYLGRDGLYSLCTGELFF. CDR3 in DNA: TGTGCCAGAAGCTACTTAGGCCGGGACGGACTATACTCCTTATGCACCGGGGAGCTGTTTTTT.

This clone was picked up a small number of times. This chain uses TRBV27 with TRBJ1-5, with a possible D match to TRBD1 (6 bases). The CDR3 loop spans 15 amino acids. Trimming took off 9 bases at V and 0 bases at J, with 15 bases between the two ends. Germline V gene data show CDR1 as MNHEY and CDR2 as SMNVEV (reference sequence). CDR3 in DNA: TGTGCCAGACCAGGGGTTCCTGATAGCAATCAGCCCCAGCATTTT. This encodes CARPGVPDSNQPQHF.

This rearrangement joins TRBV19 to TRBJ1-1; D is uncertain. Germline loops: CDR1 LNHDA, CDR2 SQIVND (reference sequence). This CDR3 is built from 12 residues. With 1 base removed from V and 6 bases from J, the gap between germline ends came to 6 bases. The CDR3 DNA follows: TGTGCCAGTAGTATAGGCCGGGCTGAAGCTTTCTTT. This gives the protein CASSIGRAEAFF.

This chain joins TRBV4-1 and TRBJ2-1, with 8 positions matching TRBD2. The ends lost 0 bases at V and 0 bases at J; junction bases unmatched: 7. Germline V gene sequence: CDR1 MGHRA, CDR2 YSYEKL. This CDR3 contains 18 residues. CDR3 sequence reads: CASSQDPGGASSYNEQFF. The CDR3 DNA sequence: TGCGCCAGCAGCCAAGACCCCGGGGGGGCCAGCTCCTACAATGAGCAGTTCTTC.

This clone was detected only once. V usage is TRBV18 and J usage is TRBJ1-4; 9 nucleotides match TRBD1. This CDR3 contains 14 residues. V lost 5 bases to trimming and J lost 5 bases; unmatched junction nucleotides: 3. In germline, CDR1 is KGHSH, CDR2 LQKENI. CDR3 DNA sequence: TGTGCCAGCTCATCCGGGACAGGGAATGAAAAACTGTTTTTT. Translating it yields CASSSGTGNEKLFF.

This rearrangement joins TRBV15 to TRBJ2-7; no clear D gene. Trimming shortened V by 1 base and J by 1 base, and 5 bases separated the two germline ends. This CDR3 contains 13 residues. The germline CDR1 and CDR2 sequences are LNHNV and YYDKDF (reference sequence). DNA for the CDR3: TGTGCCACCAGCAGAGTTCTTTCCTACGAGCAGTACTTC. It codes for CATSRVLSYEQYF.

The genes are TRBV2 and TRBJ2-7; no clear D. This CDR3 spans 15 amino acids. V gave up 11 bases and J gave up 4 bases, with 24 bases separating them. Germline CDR1 is SNHLY and CDR2 is FYNNEI. The chain's CDR3 is CASSLGGVIAYEQYF. CDR3 sequence (DNA): TGTGCCTCATCTCTTGGCGGAGTAATTGCATACGAGCAGTACTTC.

The V call is TRBV27, the J call TRBJ1-2, with 8 positions matching TRBD1. V dropped 0 bases and J dropped 7; count of bases not matched to a gene: 7. This CDR3 has 15 amino acids. The germline V gene has CDR1 MNHEY and CDR2 SMNVEV (reference sequence). The CDR3 nucleotides are TGTGCCAGCAGTTTATCGTCAGGGGGCGCCTCTGGCTACACCTTC. It yields the protein CASSLSSGGASGYTF.

The chain is built from TRBV10-3 and TRBJ2-7, with 8 bases lining up with TRBD1. CDR1 is ENHRY and CDR2 is SYGVKD in the germline V gene. J gave up 5 bases and V 5 bases, and 20 bases lay outside the gene matches. This CDR3 has 18 residues. CDR3 in amino acids: CAISSHATGKDRDHEQYF. The DNA for the CDR3 is TGTGCCATCAGTTCACATGCCACGGGGAAGGACAGGGACCACGAGCAGTACTTC.

This chain connects TRBV19 to TRBJ2-5, with a weak D call TRBD2 (6 bases). The CDR3 runs to 16 residues. Germline V gene lookup returns CDR1 LNHDA and CDR2 SQIVND (reference sequence). The germline V and J ends were trimmed by 1 base and 1 base, with 13 bases remaining between them. This chain's CDR3 is CASSIGGTEIQETQYF. Written as DNA, the CDR3 is TGTGCCAGTAGTATAGGCGGGACGGAAATCCAAGAGACCCAGTACTTC.